These 31 T cell receptor beta chains originate from one sample sequenced in a study of vaccination and CD4 T cells after COVID-19. No antigen is known for these receptors. Researchers used the Oncomine TCR Beta short-read assay to sequence DNA from cultured CD4+ T cells. TCRdb reprocessed the PCR reads via MiXCR and lists one record per CDR3 protein. The sample carries under 20,000 distinct CDR3 sequences, around 44% recorded once. Treatment specified: approximately 10-day PBMC culture with coronavirus spike peptide pools or control peptides (ViraFEST assay). The material was CD4+ T cells from blood, cultured in vitro, obtained before SARS-CoV-2 vaccination. These receptors were taken from a human donor who had recovered from COVID-19.

The chain recombines TRBV5-4 with TRBJ2-2; D remains unclear. V was pared by 0 bases and J by 0 bases, with 12 bases between. This CDR3 is built from 17 residues. CDR1 is SGHNT, CDR2 YYREEE, per germline (reference sequence). The CDR3 DNA follows: TGTGCCAGCAGCTTGGATCTCAGCCAAGCGAACACCGGGGAGCTGTTTTTT. Residues: CASSLDLSQANTGELFF.

CDR3 protein: CASRAMGRTPSGYTF. CDR3 nucleotide sequence: TGCGCCAGCAGGGCCATGGGCAGGACTCCCTCTGGCTACACCTTC. The rearrangement links TRBV5-1 to TRBJ1-2; D uncertain. This CDR3 comprises 15 residues. Germline values: CDR1 SGHRS, CDR2 YFSETQ. The germline V and J ends were trimmed by 5 bases and 7 bases, with 21 bases remaining between them. Based on the CDR3 plus reference TRBV5-1 and TRBJ1-2, the full variable domain is KAGVTQTPRYLIKTRGQQVTLSCSPISGHRSVSWYQQTPGQGLQFLFEYFSETQRNKGNFPGRFSGRQFSNSRSEMNVSTLELGDSALYLCASRAMGRTPSGYTFGSGTRLTVV.

This clonotype has more than one count but fewer than ten. The rearrangement uses TRBV6-1 and TRBJ1-1; D uncertain. Germline lookup yields CDR1 MNHNS and CDR2 SASEGT. Between the trimmed V and J ends, which lost 5 bases and 1 base, there was a span of 5 bases. This CDR3 contains 12 residues. CDR3 residues: CASSRQNTEAFF. The CDR3 region has the DNA TGTGCCAGCAGTCGCCAGAACACTGAAGCTTTCTTT.

V is TRBV7-2 and J is TRBJ2-7; no reliable D call. The CDR3 totals 15 residues. V was trimmed by 1 base and J by 0 bases, leaving 10 bases between them. CDR1 is SGHTA, CDR2 FQGNSA, per germline. The CDR3 sequence: CASSLGKGSSYEQYF. The CDR3 DNA reads TGTGCCAGCAGCTTAGGGAAGGGTAGCTCCTACGAGCAGTACTTC.

In its sample, this clonotype was seen a few times. The gene calls are TRBV19 and TRBJ1-5, with D unclear. CDR1 is LNHDA, CDR2 SQIVND, per germline (reference sequence). The V end was cut by 2 bases, the J end by 6 bases, with 17 bases between. The CDR3 totals 16 residues. This CDR3 reads CASSIRGIAEGQPQHF. CDR3 bases: TGTGCCAGTAGTATACGAGGGATAGCAGAGGGTCAGCCCCAGCATTTT.

This clonotype is deemed medium-sized. This chain links TRBV20-1 with TRBJ1-2, with D maybe TRBD1 (5 bases). Germline V gene data show CDR1 as DFQATT and CDR2 as SNEGSKA (reference sequence). The CDR3 extends over 12 amino acids. Trimming took 3 bases from V and 8 from J, leaving 13 bases between them. The CDR3 coding sequence is TGCAGTGCTAGTCCGGGGGTGGGCGGCTACACCTTC. It is translated as CSASPGVGGYTF.

The rearrangement links TRBV20-1 to TRBJ2-1, with 11 bases lining up with TRBD2. The V segment lost 0 bases and the J segment 4 bases; nucleotides outside the gene matches: 8. Germline CDR1 reads DFQATT; CDR2 reads SNEGSKA (reference sequence). This CDR3 region has 17 residues. CDR3 protein: CSAREALAGGRYNEQFF. The CDR3 DNA is TGCAGTGCTAGAGAGGCCCTAGCGGGAGGTCGGTACAATGAGCAGTTCTTC.

J is TRBJ2-3 and V is TRBV11-3; D remains ambiguous. Germline-derived CDR1 and CDR2 are SGHNT and YENEEA. This CDR3 is built from 15 residues. V was trimmed by 3 bases and J by 0 bases, leaving 10 bases between them. This CDR3 is CASSFSLTSTDTQYF. Here the CDR3 DNA reads TGTGCCAGCAGCTTTAGTTTAACTAGCACAGATACGCAGTATTTT.

The chain links TRBV5-1 to TRBJ2-3; 7 nucleotides align to TRBD1. Germline CDR1 SGHRS, CDR2 YFSETQ. The CDR3 extends over 14 amino acids. V lost 4 bases to trimming and J lost 0 bases; unmatched junction nucleotides: 2. This CDR3 is CASSRDSSTDTQYF. CDR3 DNA sequence: TGCGCCAGCAGCAGGGACAGCAGCACAGATACGCAGTATTTT.

The chain carries TRBV6-2 or TRBV6-3 and TRBJ2-2; D is unresolved. Germline CDR1 and CDR2: MNHEY and SVGEGT. Trimming stripped 5 bases from V and 7 bases from J, with 14 bases between. The CDR3 has 14 residues. CDR3 DNA sequence: TGTGCCAGCAGTCCATTCAACACGATCGGGGAGCTGTTTTTT. Translation: CASSPFNTIGELFF.

V and J are TRBV6-5 and TRBJ2-2; 8 nucleotides align to TRBD2. The germline CDR1 and CDR2 sequences are MNHEY and SVGAGI. This CDR3 region has 17 residues. V shed 0 bases and J 4 bases; nucleotides not matched to a gene: 7. The DNA for the CDR3 is TGTGCCAGCAGTTACTCGACGGGGGGGGCGAGCACCGGGGAGCTGTTTTTT. It encodes CASSYSTGGASTGELFF.

In this sample, this clonotype turned up a few times. This chain uses TRBV7-8 with TRBJ2-2; TRBD2 matches 8 bases. This CDR3 is 18 amino acids long. CDR1 SGHVS and CDR2 FQNEAQ come from the germline V gene. J gave up 1 base and V 2 bases, and 9 bases lay outside the gene matches. The CDR3: CASSLPLRLAGNTGELFF. Written as DNA, the CDR3 is TGTGCCAGCAGCTTACCCCTAAGGCTAGCGGGGAACACCGGGGAGCTGTTTTTT.

The rearrangement uses TRBV7-3 and TRBJ2-3; no firm D call. This CDR3 comprises 14 residues. Germline loops: CDR1 SGHTA, CDR2 FQGTGA. V lost 5 bases, J lost 4 bases, and 13 bases lay in between. CDR3 sequence: CASSRSNSADTQYF. CDR3 in DNA: TGTGCCAGCAGCCGCTCGAATTCCGCAGATACGCAGTATTTT.

V usage is TRBV21-1 and J usage is TRBJ1-5. TRBV21-1 is a pseudogene segment. The CDR3 has 17 amino acids. Here the CDR3 DNA reads TGTGCCAGCAGCAAAGTAGGAGAGGAACCGAAGAATCAGCCCCAGCATTTT. This gives the protein CASSKVGEEPKNQPQHF.

This clonotype was seen more than once but under ten times. DNA for the CDR3: TGCAGTGCTAGCCCTCCCCCCGGGACTAGCGGGAATTCCTACAATGAGCAGTTCTTC. Amino acids: CSASPPPGTSGNSYNEQFF. V gene TRBV20-1 combines with J gene TRBJ2-1, with 13 nucleotides matching TRBD2. After removal of 3 bases from V and 1 base from J, the junction contained 12 bases not matched to a gene. The CDR3 length is 19 residues. CDR1 and CDR2 (germline): DFQATT, SNEGSKA (reference sequence).

V and J are TRBV28 and TRBJ1-6; D may be TRBD1 (6 bases). This CDR3 region has 15 residues. Germline V CDR1 and CDR2: MDHEN, SYDVKM. The V end was cut by 3 bases, the J end by 11 bases, with 17 bases between. The CDR3 DNA reads as TGTGCCAGCAGTTTGAGGGGGAGGGCGGAGACACCCCTCCACTTT. Translating gives CASSLRGRAETPLHF.

The V call is TRBV20-1, the J call TRBJ2-2, with D possibly matching TRBD2 (6 bases). Germline CDR1 DFQATT, CDR2 SNEGSKA (reference sequence). V lost 5 bases and J 0 bases, leaving 16 bases between the germline ends. The CDR3 extends over 16 amino acids. The CDR3 protein is CSAGEAGGANTGELFF. The CDR3 DNA is TGCAGTGCTGGGGAGGCCGGCGGGGCGAACACCGGGGAGCTGTTTTTT.

The chain couples TRBV7-9 to TRBJ1-2, with D perhaps matching TRBD1 (5 bases). The CDR3 runs to 14 residues. The V end was cut by 7 bases, the J end by 7 bases, with 19 bases between. Germline V gene data show CDR1 as SEHNR and CDR2 as FQNEAQ (reference sequence). The CDR3: CASTSQNSGGGYTF. The CDR3 DNA follows: TGTGCCAGCACATCTCAGAATAGCGGGGGTGGCTACACCTTC.

This clonotype was seen a few times. The rearrangement joins TRBV11-3 to TRBJ1-2; D ambiguous. Between the trimmed V and J ends, which lost 6 bases and 5 bases, there was a span of 13 bases. Germline V gene sequence: CDR1 SGHNT, CDR2 YENEEA. This CDR3 comprises 13 residues. CDR3 sequence (DNA): TGTGCCAGCAGGCCCGCCCCAGGTTATGGCTACACCTTC. Protein sequence: CASRPAPGYGYTF. Based on the CDR3 plus reference TRBV11-3 and TRBJ1-2, the full variable domain is EAGVVQSPRYKIIEKKQPVAFWCNPISGHNTLYWYLQNLGQGPELLIRYENEEAVDDSQLPKDRFSAERLKGVDSTLKIQPAELGDSAVYLCASRPAPGYGYTFGSGTRLTVV.

V and J are TRBV19 and TRBJ1-1, with 7 bases aligning to TRBD1. CDR3 length equals 15 residues. With 3 bases clipped from V and 4 bases from J, the junction kept 8 bases outside the gene matches. Looked up from germline, CDR1 is LNHDA and CDR2 is SQIVND (reference sequence). CDR3: CASSIAGGLGTEAFF. CDR3 nucleotides: TGTGCCAGTAGTATCGCAGGGGGGCTGGGCACTGAAGCTTTCTTT.

This clonotype was detected once. The chain links TRBV28 to TRBJ2-7, with TRBD1 matching over 8 bases. Germline V lookup: CDR1 MDHEN, CDR2 SYDVKM. This CDR3 contains 18 residues. Losses at the gene ends were 3 bases for V and 1 base for J; bases not matched to a gene: 14. This chain's CDR3 is CASSFVFGDRPPSYEQYF. The CDR3 DNA sequence: TGTGCCAGCAGTTTTGTGTTTGGGGACAGGCCCCCTTCCTACGAGCAGTACTTC.

The V gene is TRBV7-2, the J gene TRBJ2-7, with D perhaps being TRBD1 or TRBD2 (5 bases each). This CDR3 has 13 residues. The ends were cut back, 2 bases at V and 2 bases at J, with 7 bases in the middle. CDR1 SGHTA and CDR2 FQGNSA come from the germline V gene. CDR3 sequence (DNA): TGTGCCAGCAGCTTATCGGGACCCTACGAGCAGTACTTC. Its translation is CASSLSGPYEQYF.

This clonotype was detected a few times. The chain carries TRBV30 and TRBJ1-6; D is unresolved. Germline V lookup: CDR1 GTSNPN, CDR2 SVGIG (reference sequence). The CDR3 consists of 13 residues. The V and J ends lost 1 base and 6 bases respectively, with 7 bases between them. The CDR3 sequence: CAWSGTANSPLHF. The CDR3 nucleotides read TGTGCCTGGAGTGGGACTGCTAATTCACCCCTCCACTTT. Together with reference TRBV30 and TRBJ1-6, the CDR3 gives the full variable domain: SQTIHQWPATLVQPVGSPLSLECTVEGTSNPNLYWYRQAAGRGLQLLFYSVGIGQISSEVPQNLSASRPQDRQFILSSKKLLLSDSGFYLCAWSGTANSPLHFGNGTRLTVT.

The chain uses TRBV3-1 and TRBJ2-7, with D unresolved. The CDR3 is made up of 14 amino acids. The germline CDR1 and CDR2 sequences are LGHDT and YNNKEL (reference sequence). V was trimmed by 0 bases and J by 2 bases, leaving 8 bases between them. In DNA form, the CDR3 reads TGTGCCAGCAGCCAAGAGTACCCTCCCTACGAGCAGTACTTC. Protein: CASSQEYPPYEQYF.

The chain uses TRBV11-2 and TRBJ2-5; D may be TRBD1 (5 bases). This CDR3 region has 14 residues. V gave up 5 bases and J gave up 4 bases, with 14 bases separating them. The germline V gene encodes CDR1 SGHAT and CDR2 FQNNGV. The CDR3 DNA follows: TGTGCCAGCAGCCCCCTTGGTGGGGCAGAGACCCAGTACTTC. Protein: CASSPLGGAETQYF.

The table lists this clonotype with a few counts. The chain uses TRBV24-1 and TRBJ2-1, with D perhaps matching TRBD1 (5 bases). Looked up from germline, CDR1 is KGHDR and CDR2 is SFDVKD. V lost 3 bases, J lost 10 bases, and 15 bases lay in between. This CDR3 contains 14 residues. The CDR3 DNA reads as TGTGCCACCAGTGATCAGGGTGTGGAAGGGGAGCAGTTCTTC. This gives the protein CATSDQGVEGEQFF.

The DNA for the CDR3 is TGTGCCAGCAGCCAACCAGCTAAGAACACTGAAGCTTTCTTT. It codes for CASSQPAKNTEAFF. The chain links TRBV3-1 to TRBJ1-1; D is unresolved. There are 14 residues in the CDR3. In germline, CDR1 is LGHDT, CDR2 YNNKEL (reference sequence). V shed 2 bases and J shed 1 base, with 8 bases lying between them. Based on the CDR3 plus reference TRBV3-1 and TRBJ1-1, the full variable domain is DTAVSQTPKYLVTQMGNDKSIKCEQNLGHDTMYWYKQDSKKFLKIMFSYNNKELIINETVPNRFSPKSPDKAHLNLHINSLELGDSAVYFCASSQPAKNTEAFFGQGTRLTVV.

This clonotype was observed a few times. This chain links TRBV6-1 with TRBJ2-5; the D call may be TRBD1 or TRBD2 (5 bases each). The CDR3 is 15 residues long. CDR1 is MNHNS, CDR2 SASEGT, per germline. The V and J ends lost 2 bases and 2 bases respectively, with 12 bases between them. Here the CDR3 reads CASSEMWGRQETQYF. CDR3 sequence (DNA): TGTGCCAGCAGTGAAATGTGGGGGAGACAAGAGACCCAGTACTTC.

This sequence joins TRBV6-1 and TRBJ2-3; tentative D call: TRBD2 (6 bases). V was shortened by 8 bases and J by 1 base, with 13 bases between the two germline ends. CDR1 MNHNS and CDR2 SASEGT come from the germline V gene. The CDR3 contains 14 residues. Here the CDR3 reads CASQGGGGTDTQYF. The CDR3, as DNA: TGTGCCAGCCAAGGTGGCGGGGGCACAGATACGCAGTATTTT.

The J gene is TRBJ2-2, the V gene TRBV19; tentatively, D is TRBD1 (11 bases). V was pared by 6 bases and J by 4 bases, with 24 bases between. Per germline, CDR1 LNHDA and CDR2 SQIVND (reference sequence). This CDR3 spans 18 amino acids. The CDR3 nucleotides are TGTGCCAGTAGCGGGACAGGGGGTCTAGCGGGGGTCACCGGGGAGCTGTTTTTT. It encodes CASSGTGGLAGVTGELFF.

The rearrangement links TRBV6-2 or TRBV6-3 to TRBJ1-5, with 10 bases lining up with TRBD1. CDR1 MNHEY and CDR2 SVGEGT come from the germline V gene. The V gene end was trimmed by 5 bases and the J gene end by 4 bases; junction bases not matched to a gene: 5. This CDR3 contains 15 residues. Here the CDR3 reads CASSRQGAENQPQHF. DNA of the CDR3: TGTGCCAGCAGTAGACAGGGGGCGGAGAATCAGCCCCAGCATTTT.